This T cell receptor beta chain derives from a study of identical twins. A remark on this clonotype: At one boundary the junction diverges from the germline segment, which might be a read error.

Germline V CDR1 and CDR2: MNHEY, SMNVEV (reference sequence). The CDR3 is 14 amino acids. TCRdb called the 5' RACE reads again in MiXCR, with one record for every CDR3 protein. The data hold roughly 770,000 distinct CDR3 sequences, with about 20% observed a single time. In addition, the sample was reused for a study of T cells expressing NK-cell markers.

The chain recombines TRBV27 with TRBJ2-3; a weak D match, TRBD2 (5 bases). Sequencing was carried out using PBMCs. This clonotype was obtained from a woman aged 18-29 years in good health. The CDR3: CASSLGLATETQYF. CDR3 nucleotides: TGTGCCAGCAGTTTAGGGCTAGCTACAGAGACGCAGTATTTT.